This T cell receptor beta chain was sequenced during a study of vaccination and CD4 T cells after COVID-19. Background on the study: Blood was drawn a median around 74 days post second dose, range 14 to 241.

Cultured CD4+ T-cell DNA underwent Oncomine TCR Beta short-read sequencing. Cultured CD4+ T cells were the source of extracted genomic DNA. TCRdb re-called the PCR reads with MiXCR, one entry per CDR3 protein. The sample includes more than 9,500 distinct CDR3 sequences, 37% of them seen just once. Worth noting for this clonotype: What it binds is not known.

Germline values: CDR1 DFQATT, CDR2 SNEGSKA (reference sequence). This CDR3 region has 14 residues. The V gene lost 6 bases and the J gene lost 3 bases, with 17 bases spanning the gap. Treatment of the sample: 10-day PBMC culture with coronavirus spike peptide pools or control peptides (ViraFEST assay). From the unexposed donor, CD4+ T cells were collected ahead of the COVID-19 pandemic (2011-2018). V gene TRBV20-1 combines with J gene TRBJ1-2; a weak D match, TRBD1 (6 bases). This TCR derives from a human donor in good health. The material sequenced was CD4+ T cells from blood, cultured in vitro. CDR3 sequence: CSAPSRGQYYGYTF. In nucleotides, the CDR3 is TGCAGTGCCCCCAGCCGGGGACAATACTATGGCTACACCTTC.